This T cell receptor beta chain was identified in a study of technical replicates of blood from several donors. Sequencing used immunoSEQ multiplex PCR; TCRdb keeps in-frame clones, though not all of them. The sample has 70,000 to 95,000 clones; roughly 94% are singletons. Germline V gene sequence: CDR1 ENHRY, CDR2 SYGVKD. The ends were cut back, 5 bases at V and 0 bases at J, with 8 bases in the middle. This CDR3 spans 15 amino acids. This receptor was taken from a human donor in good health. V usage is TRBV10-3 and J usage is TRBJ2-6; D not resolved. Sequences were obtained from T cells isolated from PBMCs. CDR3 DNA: TGTGCCATCAGTAAACAGTTCTCTGGGGCCAACGTCCTGACTTTC. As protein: CAISKQFSGANVLTF.